Listed here are 25 T cell receptor beta chains from one sample, sequenced in a study of OX40 agonist ivuxolimab in advanced cancers. Clones were read by immunoSEQ multiplex PCR, and TCRdb kept only the in-frame ones, dropping some. The table lists 85,000 to 100,000 clones, 93% of them singletons, with around 0.25% in the top ten. The material was CD4+ or CD8+ T cells sorted from blood, obtained in a trial of the OX40 agonist ivuxolimab. Every receptor here comes from an adult with an advanced solid tumor such as melanoma, head and neck, liver or kidney cancer.

The chain uses TRBV10-3 and TRBJ2-1; D not resolved. The V gene lost 4 bases and the J gene lost 0 bases, with 13 bases spanning the gap. Germline loops: CDR1 ENHRY, CDR2 SYGVKD. The CDR3 is 16 amino acids. The CDR3 DNA reads as TGTGCCATCAGTGGAGTAGCCGTGAGCTCCTACAATGAGCAGTTCTTC. This encodes CAISGVAVSSYNEQFF.

This clone showed up just a few times. The V call is TRBV6-6, the J call TRBJ1-5; 8 positions match TRBD1. From germline, CDR1 is MNHNY and CDR2 SVGAGI (reference sequence). This CDR3 is built from 14 residues. V shed 6 bases and J 7 bases; nucleotides not matched to a gene: 8. The CDR3 loop is CASRRQGNGQPQHF. The CDR3 nucleotides are TGTGCCAGCAGAAGACAGGGGAACGGGCAGCCCCAGCATTTT.

V usage is TRBV6-5 and J usage is TRBJ1-3; D perhaps matches TRBD1 (6 bases). CDR3 size: 14 residues. V lost 2 bases, J lost 4 bases, and 9 bases lay in between. CDR1 and CDR2 from the germline V gene are MNHEY and SVGAGI. This chain's CDR3 is CASSYVGAGNTIYF. CDR3 bases: TGTGCCAGCAGTTACGTGGGGGCCGGAAACACCATATATTTT.

A single count supports this clone. The chain joins TRBV7-3 to TRBJ2-5; 7 bases align to TRBD2. Trimming at V came to 3 bases and at J to 1 base, leaving 5 bases not matched to a gene. Germline lookup yields CDR1 SGHTA and CDR2 FQGTGA. The CDR3 length is 15 residues. The CDR3 here is CASSLTSSSQETQYF. CDR3 DNA sequence: TGTGCCAGCAGCTTGACTAGCAGTAGCCAAGAGACCCAGTACTTC.

The V gene is TRBV6-6, the J gene TRBJ2-7, with 10 bases aligning to TRBD2. The J segment lost 10 bases and the V segment lost 5 bases, leaving 8 bases of the junction unmatched. The CDR3 runs 13 residues. Germline CDR1 reads MNHNY; CDR2 reads SVGAGI (reference sequence). CDR3 in DNA: TGTGCCAGCAGTGCCCAGCGGGAGGGGGTACAGTACGTC. As protein: CASSAQREGVQYV.

The DNA of the CDR3 is TGTGCCAGCAGCTTAGTTGGAACTAGCGGGTACAATGAGCAGTTCTTC. Translated, it gives CASSLVGTSGYNEQFF. This chain joins TRBV7-3 and TRBJ2-1; TRBD2 agrees at 9 bases. CDR1 SGHTA and CDR2 FQGTGA come from the germline V gene. The CDR3 runs to 16 residues. The V segment lost 2 bases and the J segment 4 bases; nucleotides outside the gene matches: 6.

This sequence joins TRBV4-1 and TRBJ1-5; no clear D. The germline V and J ends were trimmed by 1 base and 0 bases, with 7 bases remaining between them. Germline values: CDR1 MGHRA, CDR2 YSYEKL. The CDR3 spans 15 residues. Written as DNA, the CDR3 is TGCGCCAGCAGCCAAGCCCCTAATAGCAATCAGCCCCAGCATTTT. This gives the protein CASSQAPNSNQPQHF.

The V gene is TRBV6-5, the J gene TRBJ2-7; a weak D match, TRBD1 (6 bases). Germline CDR1 MNHEY, CDR2 SVGAGI. Trimming removed 6 bases from V and 1 base from J, with 13 bases in between. There are 14 residues in the CDR3. CDR3 residues: CASRRSTGSYEQYF. As DNA, the CDR3 is TGTGCCAGCAGACGGAGTACAGGGTCCTACGAGCAGTACTTC.

The chain uses TRBV27 and TRBJ2-6; D gene unclear. V lost 8 bases, J lost 0 bases, and 11 bases lay in between. The germline CDR1 and CDR2 sequences are MNHEY and SMNVEV (reference sequence). The CDR3 sequence is 15 residues long. The CDR3 sequence: CASRRFSSGANVLTF. DNA of the CDR3: TGTGCCAGCCGAAGATTTAGCTCTGGGGCCAACGTCCTGACTTTC.

The chain joins TRBV13 to TRBJ1-3; 9 bases line up with TRBD1. The CDR3 is 16 residues long. The germline gives CDR1 PRHDT, CDR2 FYEKMQ (reference sequence). V gave up 4 bases and J gave up 2 bases; unmatched junction bases: 6. CDR3: CASSYRDRATGNTIYF. The CDR3 coding sequence is TGTGCCAGCAGCTATCGGGACAGGGCAACTGGAAACACCATATATTTT. Based on the CDR3 plus reference TRBV13 and TRBJ1-3, the full variable domain is AAGVIQSPRHLIKEKRETATLKCYPIPRHDTVYWYQQGPGQDPQFLISFYEKMQSDKGSIPDRFSAQQFSDYHSELNMSSLELGDSALYFCASSYRDRATGNTIYFGEGSWLTVV.

The chain links TRBV7-3 to TRBJ2-5; D is undetermined. The CDR3 is 13 residues long. Per the germline V gene, CDR1 is SGHTA and CDR2 is FQGTGA. V lost 1 base, J lost 5 bases, and 8 bases lay in between. The CDR3 is CASSLSFDETQYF. The DNA of the CDR3 is TGTGCCAGCAGCTTAAGTTTTGACGAGACCCAGTACTTC.

The chain uses TRBV4-2 and TRBJ2-5; D call uncertain. The V end was cut by 3 bases, the J end by 2 bases, with 7 bases between. CDR1 is LGHNA and CDR2 is YNFKEQ in the germline V gene. This CDR3 spans 13 amino acids. CDR3 nucleotides: TGTGCCAGCAGCCAGGAAAATCAAGAGACCCAGTACTTC. It codes for CASSQENQETQYF.

The chain joins TRBV25-1 to TRBJ2-1; 9 bases fit TRBD2. The CDR3 is 17 amino acids. Trimming at V came to 4 bases and at J to 0 bases, leaving 7 bases not matched to a gene. Germline CDR1 and CDR2: MGHDK and SYGVNS. The CDR3 sequence is CASSALAGPSSYNEQFF. DNA of the CDR3: TGTGCCAGCAGTGCCCTAGCGGGGCCCAGCTCCTACAATGAGCAGTTCTTC.

The chain's CDR3 is CASSPPRGNSPLHF. CDR3 DNA: TGTGCCAGCAGCCCCCCCAGGGGAAATTCACCCCTCCACTTT. The chain carries TRBV7-8 and TRBJ1-6; tentatively, D is TRBD1 (6 bases). V lost 5 bases to trimming and J lost 7 bases, with 12 bases between them. CDR3 length: 14 amino acids. Germline-derived CDR1 and CDR2 are SGHVS and FQNEAQ.

This chain links TRBV14 with TRBJ2-5; D is uncertain. The CDR3 loop spans 12 amino acids. The germline V gene encodes CDR1 SGHDN and CDR2 FVKESK. Trimming pared 4 bases from V and 2 bases from J, leaving 5 bases between. In DNA, the CDR3 is TGTGCCAGCAGCCCTATGCAAGAGACCCAGTACTTC. It codes for CASSPMQETQYF.

The gene calls are TRBV30 and TRBJ1-6; no clear D gene. Germline assignment: CDR1 GTSNPN and CDR2 SVGIG (reference sequence). With 4 bases removed from V and 9 bases from J, the gap between germline ends came to 10 bases. The CDR3 length is 12 residues. The CDR3 loop is CAWTTGASPLHF. CDR3 in DNA: TGTGCCTGGACTACTGGAGCTTCACCCCTCCACTTT. The variable domain in full, with the rest retrieved from reference TRBV30 and TRBJ1-6, is SQTIHQWPATLVQPVGSPLSLECTVEGTSNPNLYWYRQAAGRGLQLLFYSVGIGQISSEVPQNLSASRPQDRQFILSSKKLLLSDSGFYLCAWTTGASPLHFGNGTRLTVT.

The J gene is TRBJ1-1, the V gene TRBV4-1; no reliable D call. CDR1 MGHRA and CDR2 YSYEKL come from the germline V gene. V lost 2 bases, J lost 4 bases, and 17 bases lay in between. The CDR3 is 16 amino acids. The CDR3 DNA is TGCGCCAGCAGCCAAACTACCCTCCGGGGTCCCACTGAAGCTTTCTTT. Translation: CASSQTTLRGPTEAFF.

In DNA, the CDR3 is TGCGCCAGCAGCCCCCAGGGACAGGGGAGGGATGGCTACACCTTC. Protein sequence: CASSPQGQGRDGYTF. The V gene is TRBV4-1, the J gene TRBJ1-2; the match to TRBD1 covers 10 bases. The V gene end was trimmed by 4 bases and the J gene end by 6 bases; junction bases not matched to a gene: 8. The CDR3 covers 15 residues. Germline V gene lookup returns CDR1 MGHRA and CDR2 YSYEKL.

The chain is built from TRBV5-4 and TRBJ2-7; 7 bases fit TRBD1. Germline V gene lookup returns CDR1 SGHNT and CDR2 YYREEE (reference sequence). CDR3 length equals 17 residues. The V segment lost 4 bases and the J segment 1 base; nucleotides outside the gene matches: 14. The DNA of the CDR3 is TGTGCCAGCAGCCCCCCCACCGACAGGGCACCTTCCTACGAGCAGTACGTC. Translation gives CASSPPTDRAPSYEQYV.

This chain's CDR3 is CASSPPGGTDTQYF. In DNA, the CDR3 is TGTGCCAGCTCACCTCCGGGGGGCACAGATACGCAGTATTTT. V usage is TRBV18 and J usage is TRBJ2-3, with D possibly matching TRBD2 (6 bases). Per the germline V gene, CDR1 is KGHSH and CDR2 is LQKENI. V was trimmed by 3 bases and J by 1 base, leaving 8 bases between them. The CDR3 has 14 residues.

The V and J genes are TRBV7-2 and TRBJ2-7; 9 nucleotides line up with TRBD1. Germline values: CDR1 SGHTA, CDR2 FQGNSA. The CDR3 totals 14 residues. J lost 5 bases, V lost 5 bases, and 7 bases had no gene match. The CDR3 nucleotides are TGTGCCAGCAGCCTCGACAGGGGGACTAACGAGCAGTACTTC. Residues: CASSLDRGTNEQYF.

V is TRBV7-3 and J is TRBJ2-3; unclear D gene. The CDR3 is 13 amino acids. Germline V lookup: CDR1 SGHTA, CDR2 FQGTGA. V was trimmed by 5 bases and J by 0 bases, leaving 6 bases between them. In DNA form, the CDR3 reads TGTGCCAGCAGCGACCCTAGCACAGATACGCAGTATTTT. As protein: CASSDPSTDTQYF.

The chain links TRBV25-1 to TRBJ2-3; D is perhaps TRBD2 (5 bases). The V end lost 10 bases, the J end lost 3 bases, and 17 bases lay between the germline ends. The CDR3 has 14 residues. Per the germline V gene, CDR1 is MGHDK and CDR2 is SYGVNS. The CDR3 bases are TGTGCCACGGCTAGCTGGAGTGGTACAGATACGCAGTATTTT. Its translation is CATASWSGTDTQYF. Based on the CDR3 plus reference TRBV25-1 and TRBJ2-3, the full variable domain is EADIYQTPRYLVIGTGKKITLECSQTMGHDKMYWYQQDPGMELHLIHYSYGVNSTEKGDLSSESTVSRIRTEHFPLTLESARPSHTSQYLCATASWSGTDTQYFGPGTRLTVL.

V and J are TRBV6-5 and TRBJ1-5; D call uncertain. Trimming shortened V by 3 bases and J by 3 bases, and 9 bases separated the two germline ends. This CDR3 region has 14 residues. The germline V gene encodes CDR1 MNHEY and CDR2 SVGAGI. CDR3: CASSYGSTNQPQHF. For the CDR3, the DNA is TGTGCCAGCAGTTATGGGTCAACCAATCAGCCCCAGCATTTT.

This rearrangement joins TRBV9 to TRBJ2-1; D remains unclear. The CDR3 is 13 amino acids. The germline V gene encodes CDR1 SGDLS and CDR2 YYNGEE. Trimming shortened V by 4 bases and J by 1 base, and 6 bases separated the two germline ends. The CDR3 bases are TGTGCCAGCAGCCCCCGATCCTACAATGAGCAGTTCTTC. Its translation: CASSPRSYNEQFF.